The clone carrying this T cell receptor (beta chain) was counted many times. Its antigen remains unidentified. These data originate in a study of naive and memory T cell subsets. The beta constant-region primer was an equimolar mix of two oligonucleotides covering TRBC1 and TRBC2. Ligated cDNA was amplified by four rounds of PCR with nested alpha and beta constant-region primers and SP2. TCRdb passed the UMI-ligation and nested PCR reads through MiXCR, listing each CDR3 protein once. The sample contains tens of thousands of distinct CDR3 sequences, about an eighth of which appear only once. The V gene end was trimmed by 6 bases and the J gene end by 0 bases; junction bases not matched to a gene: 5. The germline V gene has CDR1 MNHNY and CDR2 SVGAGI (reference sequence). The CDR3 extends over 14 amino acids. Study conclusions and caveats: Between naive and memory subsets, TCR abundance power law exponents differed.

The receptor's source is a human donor in good health. Material: central memory CD4+ T cells from blood. The chain joins TRBV6-6 to TRBJ2-7, with 7 bases that match TRBD2. The CDR3 DNA follows: TGTGCCAGCAGGGACGGCGGGAGCTCCTACGAGCAGTACTTC. It specifies CASRDGGSSYEQYF.